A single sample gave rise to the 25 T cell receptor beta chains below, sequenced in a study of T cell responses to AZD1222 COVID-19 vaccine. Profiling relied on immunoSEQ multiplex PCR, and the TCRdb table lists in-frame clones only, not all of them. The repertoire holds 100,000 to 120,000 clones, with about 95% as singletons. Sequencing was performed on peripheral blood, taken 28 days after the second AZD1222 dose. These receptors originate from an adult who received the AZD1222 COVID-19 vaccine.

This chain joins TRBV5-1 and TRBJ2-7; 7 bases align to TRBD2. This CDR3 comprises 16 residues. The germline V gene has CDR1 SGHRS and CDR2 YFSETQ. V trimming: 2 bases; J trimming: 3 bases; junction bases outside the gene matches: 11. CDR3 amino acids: CASSFLGRGSYYEQYF. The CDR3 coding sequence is TGCGCCAGCAGCTTTCTGGGGCGGGGGTCTTACTACGAGCAGTACTTC.

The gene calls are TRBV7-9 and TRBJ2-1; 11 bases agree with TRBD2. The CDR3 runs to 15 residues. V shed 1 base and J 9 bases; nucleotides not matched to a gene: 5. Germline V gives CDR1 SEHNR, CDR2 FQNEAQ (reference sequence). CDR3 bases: TGTGCCAGCAGCTTAGGCCTAGCGGGAGGTAGTGAGCAGTTCTTC. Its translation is CASSLGLAGGSEQFF.

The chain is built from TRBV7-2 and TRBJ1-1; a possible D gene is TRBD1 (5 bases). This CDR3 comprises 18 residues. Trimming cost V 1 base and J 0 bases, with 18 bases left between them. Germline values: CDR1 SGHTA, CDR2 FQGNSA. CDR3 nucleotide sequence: TGTGCCAGCAGCTTAGGAGCACAGGAGTGGGGAATGAACACTGAAGCTTTCTTT. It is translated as CASSLGAQEWGMNTEAFF.

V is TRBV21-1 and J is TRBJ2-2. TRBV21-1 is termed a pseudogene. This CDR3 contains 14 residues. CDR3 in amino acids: CASQVPYNTGELFF. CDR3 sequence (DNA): TGTGCCAGCCAAGTACCATATAACACCGGGGAGCTGTTTTTT.

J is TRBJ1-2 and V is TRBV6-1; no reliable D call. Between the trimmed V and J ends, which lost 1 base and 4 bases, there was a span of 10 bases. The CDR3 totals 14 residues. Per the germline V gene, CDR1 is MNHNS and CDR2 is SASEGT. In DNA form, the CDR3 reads TGTGCCAGCAGTGAAGTACCCCCCTCCTATGGCTACACCTTC. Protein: CASSEVPPSYGYTF.

The CDR3 region is CASSVTGSRYTF. The CDR3 DNA sequence: TGCGCCAGCAGCGTGACAGGGAGTCGCTACACCTTC. The chain couples TRBV5-1 to TRBJ1-2, with 7 bases aligning to TRBD1. With V trimmed by 4 bases and J by 9 bases, 6 bases remained unmatched. CDR1 is SGHRS, CDR2 YFSETQ, per germline. The length of the CDR3 is 12 residues.

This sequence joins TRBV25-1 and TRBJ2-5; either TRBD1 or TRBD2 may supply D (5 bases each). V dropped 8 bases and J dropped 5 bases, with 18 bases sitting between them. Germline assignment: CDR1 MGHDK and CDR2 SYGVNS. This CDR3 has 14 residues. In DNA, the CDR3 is TGTGCCAGCCAACCTCACCGGGACGGGGAGACCCAGTACTTC. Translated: CASQPHRDGETQYF.

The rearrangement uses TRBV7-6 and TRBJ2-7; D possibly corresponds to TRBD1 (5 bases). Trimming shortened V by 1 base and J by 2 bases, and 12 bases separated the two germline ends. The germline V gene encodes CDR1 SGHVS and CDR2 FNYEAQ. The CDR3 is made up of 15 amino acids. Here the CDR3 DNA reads TGTGCCAGCAGCTTAGATCAGGGCAGTCCCTACGAGCAGTACTTC. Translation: CASSLDQGSPYEQYF.

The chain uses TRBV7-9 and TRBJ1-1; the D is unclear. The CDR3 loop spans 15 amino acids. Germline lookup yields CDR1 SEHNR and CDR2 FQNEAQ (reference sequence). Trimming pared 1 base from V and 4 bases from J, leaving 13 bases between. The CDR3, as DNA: TGTGCCAGCAGCTTAGTATCGGTTTCAGGCACTGAAGCTTTCTTT. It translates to CASSLVSVSGTEAFF.

The CDR3 reads CASSSDRSSYEQYF. The CDR3 DNA reads as TGTGCCAGCAGCTCGGACAGGAGCTCCTACGAGCAGTACTTC. The rearrangement joins TRBV7-2 to TRBJ2-7; 7 bases are a match to TRBD1. Trimming removed 4 bases from V and 0 bases from J; junction bases left unmatched: 3. Germline CDR1 and CDR2: SGHTA and FQGNSA. The CDR3 is 14 residues long.

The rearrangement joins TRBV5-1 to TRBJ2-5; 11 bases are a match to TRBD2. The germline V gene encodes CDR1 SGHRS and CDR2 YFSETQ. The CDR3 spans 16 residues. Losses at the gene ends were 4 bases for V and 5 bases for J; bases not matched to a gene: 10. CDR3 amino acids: CASSDVAGGPGETQYF. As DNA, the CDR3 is TGCGCCAGCAGCGACGTAGCGGGGGGGCCAGGGGAGACCCAGTACTTC.

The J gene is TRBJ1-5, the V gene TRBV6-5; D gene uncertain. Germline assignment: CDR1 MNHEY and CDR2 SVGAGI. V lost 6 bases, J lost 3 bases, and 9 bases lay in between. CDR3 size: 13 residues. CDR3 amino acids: CASSQLPNQPQHF. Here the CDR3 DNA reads TGTGCCAGCAGCCAACTTCCCAATCAGCCCCAGCATTTT.

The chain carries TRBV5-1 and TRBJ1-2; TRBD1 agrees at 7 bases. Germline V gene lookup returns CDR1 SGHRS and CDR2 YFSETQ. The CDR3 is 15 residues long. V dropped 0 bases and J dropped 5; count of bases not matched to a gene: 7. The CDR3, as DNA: TGCGCCAGCAGCTTGGAAAGGGGGCTTTGGTATGGCTACACCTTC. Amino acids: CASSLERGLWYGYTF.

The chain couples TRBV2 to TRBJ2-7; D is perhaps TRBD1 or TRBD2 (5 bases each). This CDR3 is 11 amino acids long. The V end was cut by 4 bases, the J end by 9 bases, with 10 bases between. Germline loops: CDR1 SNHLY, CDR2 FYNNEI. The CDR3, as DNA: TGTGCCAGCAGTGCACGGGACCCGCAGTACTTC. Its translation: CASSARDPQYF.

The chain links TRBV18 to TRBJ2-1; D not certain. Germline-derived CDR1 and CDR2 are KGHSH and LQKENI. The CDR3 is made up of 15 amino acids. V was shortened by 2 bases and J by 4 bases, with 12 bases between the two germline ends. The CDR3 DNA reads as TGTGCCAGCTCACCAGCGTCGTACATTTACAATGAGCAGTTCTTC. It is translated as CASSPASYIYNEQFF.

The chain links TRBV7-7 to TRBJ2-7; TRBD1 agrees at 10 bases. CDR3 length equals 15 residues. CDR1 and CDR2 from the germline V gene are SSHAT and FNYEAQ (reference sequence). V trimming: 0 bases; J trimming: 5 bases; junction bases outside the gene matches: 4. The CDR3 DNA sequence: TGTGCCAGCAGCTTAGCTCCGGGACAGGGGAACGAGCAGTACTTC. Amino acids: CASSLAPGQGNEQYF.

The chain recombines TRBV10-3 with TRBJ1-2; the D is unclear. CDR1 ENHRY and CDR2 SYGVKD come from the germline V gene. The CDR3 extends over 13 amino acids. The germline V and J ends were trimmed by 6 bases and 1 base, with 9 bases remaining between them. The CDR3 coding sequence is TGTGCCATCAGGACCGAACTTAACTATGGCTACACCTTC. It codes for CAIRTELNYGYTF.

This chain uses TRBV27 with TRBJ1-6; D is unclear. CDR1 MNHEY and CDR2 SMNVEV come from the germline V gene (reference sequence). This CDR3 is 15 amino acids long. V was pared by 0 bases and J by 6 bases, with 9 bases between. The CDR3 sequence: CASSLSRGLNSPLHF. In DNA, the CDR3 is TGTGCCAGCAGTTTATCGCGGGGTCTTAATTCACCCCTCCACTTT.

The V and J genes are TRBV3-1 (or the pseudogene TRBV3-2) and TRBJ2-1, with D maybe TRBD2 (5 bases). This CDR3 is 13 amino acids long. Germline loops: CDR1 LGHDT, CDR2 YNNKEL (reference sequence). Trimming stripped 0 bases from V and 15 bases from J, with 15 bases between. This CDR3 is CASSQERSTILFF. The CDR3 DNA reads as TGTGCCAGCAGCCAAGAACGTTCGACTATCCTGTTCTTC.

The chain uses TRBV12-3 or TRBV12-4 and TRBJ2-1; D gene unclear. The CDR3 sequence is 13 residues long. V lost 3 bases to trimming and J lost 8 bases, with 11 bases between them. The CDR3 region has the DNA TGTGCCAGCAGTTTCCGCTATCTGGATGAGCAGTTCTTC. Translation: CASSFRYLDEQFF.

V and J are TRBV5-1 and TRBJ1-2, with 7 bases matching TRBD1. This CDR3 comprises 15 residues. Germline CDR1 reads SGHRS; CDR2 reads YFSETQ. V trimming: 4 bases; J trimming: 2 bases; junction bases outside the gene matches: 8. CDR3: CASSGQGTANYGYTF. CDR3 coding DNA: TGCGCCAGCAGCGGGCAAGGGACAGCCAACTATGGCTACACCTTC.

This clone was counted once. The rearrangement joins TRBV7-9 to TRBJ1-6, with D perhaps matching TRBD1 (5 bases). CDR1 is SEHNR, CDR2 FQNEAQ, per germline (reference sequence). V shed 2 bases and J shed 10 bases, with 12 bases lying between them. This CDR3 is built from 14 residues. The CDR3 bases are TGTGCCAGCAGCTTACCAGGGACGGGATCACCCCTCCACTTT. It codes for CASSLPGTGSPLHF.

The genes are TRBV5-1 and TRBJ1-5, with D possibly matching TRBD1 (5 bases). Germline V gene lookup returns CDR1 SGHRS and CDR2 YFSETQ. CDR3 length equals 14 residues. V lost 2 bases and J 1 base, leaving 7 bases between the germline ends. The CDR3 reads CASSFGDSNQPQHF. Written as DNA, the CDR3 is TGCGCCAGCAGCTTCGGGGACAGCAATCAGCCCCAGCATTTT.

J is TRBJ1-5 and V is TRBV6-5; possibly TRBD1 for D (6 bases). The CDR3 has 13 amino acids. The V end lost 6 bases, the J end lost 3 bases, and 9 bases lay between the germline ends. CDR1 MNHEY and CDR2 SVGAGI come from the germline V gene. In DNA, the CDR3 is TGTGCCAGCAGGGACAGATCCAATCAGCCCCAGCATTTT. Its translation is CASRDRSNQPQHF.

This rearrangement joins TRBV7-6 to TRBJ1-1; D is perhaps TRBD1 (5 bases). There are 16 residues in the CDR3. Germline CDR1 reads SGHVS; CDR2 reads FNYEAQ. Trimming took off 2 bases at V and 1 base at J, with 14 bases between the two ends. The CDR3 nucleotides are TGTGCCAGCAGCTTAAGTCCCCAGGGAGAGAACACTGAAGCTTTCTTT. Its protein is CASSLSPQGENTEAFF.